Below are 27 T cell receptor beta chains sequenced from a single sample in a study of prognosis after radiotherapy for stage I lung cancer (dated by TCRdb to about 2021). Sequencing was performed on an Illumina HiSeq 3000. Two rounds of multiplex PCR on genomic DNA were used to amplify the TCR beta CDR3 region. In the first round of PCR, primers specific to each TRBV and TRBJ gene were used, and the primer sequences are filed in Chinese patent CN105087789A. The public reads were reprocessed in TCRdb via fastp at Q25 and MiXCR, keeping in-frame beta chains. Rows are combined by CDR3 protein, so each entry shows the most common genes and DNA. This sample gives almost 20,000 distinct CDR3 sequences in total; roughly a quarter of them show up just once. Approximately 23% of the sample lies in the top ten. The material was PBMCs, obtained before or after stereotactic body radiation therapy (not recorded which). These receptors were obtained from a donor at least 50 years old with non-small cell lung cancer.

About this clonotype: The junction does not match germline at one end; this may be a read error. The rearrangement links TRBV7-2 to TRBJ1-1; D is ambiguous. Germline CDR1 is SGHTA and CDR2 is FQGNSA. CDR3 length: 16 residues. This CDR3 is CASSLTLEEVNSEAFF. The CDR3, as DNA: TGTGCCAGCAGTTTAACTTTGGAGGAGGTGAACAGTGAAGCGTTCTTT. Complete variable domain (other parts from reference TRBV7-2 and TRBJ1-1): GAGVSQSPSNKVTEKGKDVELRCDPISGHTALYWYRQSLGQGLEFLIYFQGNSAPDKSGLPSDRFSAERTGGSVSTLTIQRTQQEDSAVYLCASSLTLEEVNSEAFFGQGTRLTVV.

The rearrangement links TRBV5-6 to TRBJ2-2; D gene uncertain. This CDR3 comprises 16 residues. V was cut by 1 base and J by 3 bases, with 13 bases left in between. From germline, CDR1 is SGHDT and CDR2 YYEEEE. CDR3 amino acids: CASSLIEVRHTGELFF. The CDR3 nucleotides are TGTGCCAGCAGCTTGATCGAGGTTCGGCACACCGGGGAGCTGTTTTTT.

This clonotype was seen many times. The rearrangement joins TRBV30 to TRBJ2-1, with D uncertain. The CDR3 covers 14 residues. Deletions cut 8 bases from V and 5 bases from J, with 19 bases between. CDR1 GTSNPN and CDR2 SVGIG come from the germline V gene (reference sequence). The CDR3 region is CATTRASLHNEQFF. Here the CDR3 DNA reads TGTGCCACAACAAGGGCCAGTCTCCACAATGAGCAGTTCTTC.

This clonotype was counted only a few times. It may be a read error: a sequence one base away is much more abundant. The chain combines TRBV30 with TRBJ1-3, with a tentative D call TRBD1 (6 bases). Germline CDR1 and CDR2: GTSNPN and SVGIG (reference sequence). The CDR3 contains 14 residues. In DNA, the CDR3 is TGTGCCTGGGACGGGGGCAGCTCTGGAAACACCACATATTTT. The encoded protein is CAWDGGSSGNTTYF.

A word on this clonotype: At one end the junction does not follow the germline gene, possibly because of a read error. The CDR3 reads CASSFSGLIQETEYF. The DNA of the CDR3 is TGTGCCAGCAGCTTTAGCGGATTAATACAAGAGACCGAGTACTTC. The chain uses TRBV11-2 and TRBJ2-5, with a tentative D call TRBD2 (6 bases). The germline V gene has CDR1 SGHAT and CDR2 FQNNGV. The CDR3 sequence is 15 residues long.

This clonotype was seen at least ten times. The V and J genes are TRBV10-3 and TRBJ1-5, with a tentative D call TRBD1 (5 bases). V gave up 3 bases and J gave up 4 bases, with 10 bases separating them. This CDR3 has 14 amino acids. Germline assignment: CDR1 ENHRY and CDR2 SYGVKD. CDR3 coding DNA: TGTGCCATCAGTGATAGGGGAGAGAATCAGCCCCAGCATTTT. Protein sequence: CAISDRGENQPQHF.

This clonotype was detected ten times or more. V is TRBV9 and J is TRBJ1-3, with D possibly matching TRBD1 (6 bases). Germline V gene lookup returns CDR1 SGDLS and CDR2 YYNGEE. Trimming took off 2 bases at V and 4 bases at J, with 13 bases between the two ends. The CDR3 spans 15 residues. The CDR3 loop reads CASSVQGTVGNTIYF. The CDR3 DNA sequence: TGTGCCAGCAGCGTGCAGGGGACCGTCGGAAACACCATATATTTT.

This clonotype was recorded at least ten times. The chain has TRBV7-2 and TRBJ2-7; D remains unclear. V lost 5 bases and J 2 bases, leaving 7 bases between the germline ends. CDR1 is SGHTA, CDR2 FQGNSA, per germline. This CDR3 spans 12 amino acids. The CDR3 sequence is CASSRVTYEQYF. CDR3 nucleotide sequence: TGTGCCAGCAGCAGGGTTACCTACGAGCAGTACTTC. Supplemented by reference TRBV7-2 and TRBJ2-7, the full variable domain reads GAGVSQSPSNKVTEKGKDVELRCDPISGHTALYWYRQSLGQGLEFLIYFQGNSAPDKSGLPSDRFSAERTGGSVSTLTIQRTQQEDSAVYLCASSRVTYEQYFGPGTRLTVT.

The chain has TRBV20-1 and TRBJ2-1, with 9 bases aligning to TRBD2. The CDR3 has 16 residues. The V gene end was trimmed by 5 bases and the J gene end by 9 bases; junction bases not matched to a gene: 17. Germline CDR1 is DFQATT and CDR2 is SNEGSKA (reference sequence). CDR3 coding DNA: TGCAGTGCTCCTGGGGCTAGCGGGATCCATGACAGTGAGCAGTTCTTC. Its translation: CSAPGASGIHDSEQFF.

As to this clonotype: A far larger clone is off by one base, so a read error is likely. The chain employs TRBV4-3 and TRBJ2-7; D is undetermined. The CDR3 spans 13 residues. Germline loops: CDR1 LGHNA, CDR2 YSLEER. CDR3 amino acids: CASSQDLNNEQSF. The CDR3 coding sequence is TGCGCCAGCAGCCAAGATTTGAACAATGAGCAGTCCTTC.

In regard to this clonotype: With only one base between it and a far larger clone, this is likely a read error. The chain uses TRBV6-4 and TRBJ1-6; D may be TRBD1 (6 bases). The CDR3 is 13 residues long. Per germline, CDR1 MRHNA and CDR2 SNTAGT. The CDR3 here is CASTRTDNSPHHF. In DNA, the CDR3 is TGTGCCAGCACCCGGACAGACAATTCACCCCACCACTTT.

Many counts were recorded for this clonotype. For the CDR3, the DNA is TGCAGCGTTGAAGGGCTTAGTGGCACAGATACGCAGTATTTT. Translated, it gives CSVEGLSGTDTQYF. The rearrangement joins TRBV29-1 to TRBJ2-3; D is ambiguous. The CDR3 contains 14 residues. V lost 1 base to trimming and J lost 1 base, with 9 bases between them. CDR1 and CDR2 (germline): SQVTM, ANQGSEA.

This clonotype was found many times. This rearrangement joins TRBV7-2 to TRBJ2-1; the match to TRBD2 covers 8 bases. Germline V gene data show CDR1 as SGHTA and CDR2 as FQGNSA. V lost 5 bases to trimming and J lost 7 bases; unmatched junction nucleotides: 10. The CDR3 is 15 residues long. The CDR3 region is CASSTGTRNSNEQFF. The CDR3, as DNA: TGTGCCAGCAGCACCGGGACTAGAAACAGTAATGAGCAGTTCTTC.

This chain connects TRBV3-2 to TRBJ1-2; the D call TRBD1 from the table was never checked on the DNA. TRBV3-2 is assigned pseudogene status. This CDR3 region has 21 residues. The CDR3 DNA sequence: TGTGCCAGCAGCCTCGAAAATCGTGGGGACAGGCTCCCAAAGAAGGCCTATGGCTACACCTTC. Amino acids: CASSLENRGDRLPKKAYGYTF.

The table lists this clonotype with many counts. The chain is built from TRBV28 and TRBJ1-5; TRBD1 agrees at 8 bases. The CDR3 loop spans 16 amino acids. The germline V gene encodes CDR1 MDHEN and CDR2 SYDVKM. The V segment lost 5 bases and the J segment 3 bases; nucleotides outside the gene matches: 9. The chain's CDR3 is CASSPQTGVFNQPQHF. The CDR3 nucleotides are TGTGCCAGCAGTCCCCAGACAGGGGTCTTCAATCAGCCCCAGCATTTT. Full variable domain (rest looked up from reference TRBV28 and TRBJ1-5): DVKVTQSSRYLVKRTGEKVFLECVQDMDHENMFWYRQDPGLGLRLIYFSYDVKMKEKGDIPEGYSVSREKKERFSLILESASTNQTSMYLCASSPQTGVFNQPQHFGDGTRLSIL.

Concerning this clonotype itself: This likely stems from a read error, as it lies one base from a far larger clone. This chain uses TRBV6-4 with TRBJ2-7; D is possibly TRBD1 or TRBD2 (5 bases each). Germline V gene sequence: CDR1 MRHNA, CDR2 SNTAGT. This CDR3 spans 17 amino acids. CDR3 loop: CASSYSIYAQGEYEQYF. The CDR3 region has the DNA TGTGCCAGCAGTTACTCGATTTACGCGCAGGGAGAATACGAGCAGTACTTC.

About this clonotype: This is likely an artifact of a read error, given a far larger clone one base away. The chain combines TRBV6-4 with TRBJ2-7; D is uncertain. The CDR3 has 14 residues. CDR1 and CDR2 from the germline V gene are MRHNA and SNTAGT. The chain's CDR3 is CTSRKALGDYEQYF. As DNA, the CDR3 is TGTACCAGCAGGAAGGCGCTAGGTGACTACGAGCAGTACTTC.

In this sample, this clonotype turned up many times. The chain couples TRBV2 to TRBJ2-1; TRBD2 matches 7 bases. V trimming: 4 bases; J trimming: 0 bases; junction bases outside the gene matches: 3. The CDR3 has 15 amino acids. Germline-derived CDR1 and CDR2 are SNHLY and FYNNEI. The CDR3, as DNA: TGTGCCAGCAGTGTAGAGCGGGGCTCCTACAATGAGCAGTTCTTC. Residues: CASSVERGSYNEQFF.

This clonotype was seen ten or more times. This chain connects TRBV30 to TRBJ1-1, with D possibly TRBD1 on 5 matching bases. V was clipped by 4 bases and J by 0 bases, with 6 bases between them. The germline V gene has CDR1 GTSNPN and CDR2 SVGIG (reference sequence). CDR3 length: 12 residues. The chain's CDR3 is CAWNRLNTEAFF. The CDR3 DNA is TGTGCCTGGAACAGGTTGAACACTGAAGCTTTCTTT.

This clonotype was picked up many times. This chain joins TRBV2 and TRBJ2-7; 7 bases map to TRBD2. CDR1 and CDR2 (germline): SNHLY, FYNNEI. CDR3 size: 18 residues. Trimming at V came to 7 bases and at J to 2 bases, leaving 20 bases not matched to a gene. The CDR3 here is CASNSAGTRLSNTYEQYF. CDR3 nucleotides: TGTGCCAGCAATTCAGCGGGAACTAGATTGTCAAACACCTACGAGCAGTACTTC.

This clonotype was counted many times. The chain combines TRBV12-5 with TRBJ2-5; 8 bases are shared with TRBD2. The germline gives CDR1 LGHNT, CDR2 FRNRAP. CDR3 length equals 14 residues. J lost 4 bases, V lost 1 base, and 2 bases had no gene match. The CDR3 nucleotides read TGTGCTAGTGGTTTGGCGGGAGGGAGAGAGACCCAGTACTTC. Amino acid sequence: CASGLAGGRETQYF. The full variable domain, rest sourced from reference TRBV12-5 and TRBJ2-5, is DARVTQTPRHKVTEMGQEVTMRCQPILGHNTVFWYRQTMMQGLELLAYFRNRAPLDDSGMPKDRFSAEMPDATLATLKIQPSEPRDSAVYFCASGLAGGRETQYFGPGTRLLVL.

This clonotype came up many times. V is TRBV28 and J is TRBJ1-2, with D possibly matching TRBD1 (5 bases). The CDR3 loop spans 12 amino acids. V was cut by 5 bases and J by 4 bases, with 8 bases left in between. Germline CDR1 reads MDHEN; CDR2 reads SYDVKM. For the CDR3, the DNA is TGTGCCAGCAGTACGGGGCGCTATGGCTACACCTTC. It specifies CASSTGRYGYTF.

In its sample, this clonotype was seen many times. The chain combines TRBV10-3 with TRBJ2-6; 10 bases are shared with TRBD1. CDR1 is ENHRY and CDR2 is SYGVKD in the germline V gene. Losses at the gene ends were 7 bases for V and 1 base for J; bases not matched to a gene: 10. The CDR3 is 18 residues long. DNA for the CDR3: TGTGCCATCAACCCCCGGGACAGGGGTTCGTCTGGGGCCAACGTCCTGACTTTC. Its protein is CAINPRDRGSSGANVLTF.

There are many counts of this clonotype. The chain couples TRBV11-2 to TRBJ2-5, with a possible D match to TRBD2 (5 bases). The CDR3 sequence is 15 residues long. V lost 1 base, J lost 5 bases, and 14 bases lay in between. Germline CDR1 SGHAT, CDR2 FQNNGV. The CDR3 region has the DNA TGTGCCAGCAGCTTAGTTGTGGGAGATATGGAGACCCAGTACTTC. Translating it yields CASSLVVGDMETQYF.

This clonotype was detected many times. The V gene is TRBV5-4, the J gene TRBJ1-5; no firm D call. The CDR3 length is 15 residues. The V gene's germline CDR1 is SGHNT and CDR2 YYREEE (reference sequence). Deletions cut 2 bases from V and 3 bases from J, with 12 bases between. The DNA of the CDR3 is TGTGCCAGCAGCTTAGGATCAGGAGACAATCAGCCCCAGCATTTT. Its translation is CASSLGSGDNQPQHF. Using reference TRBV5-4 and TRBJ1-5 for the parts outside the CDR3, the full variable domain is ETGVTQSPTHLIKTRGQQVTLRCSSQSGHNTVSWYQQALGQGPQFIFQYYREEENGRGNFPPRFSGLQFPNYSSELNVNALELDDSALYLCASSLGSGDNQPQHFGDGTRLSIL.

This clonotype was picked up many times. The gene calls are TRBV2 and TRBJ2-4; D assignment may be TRBD1 or TRBD2 (6 bases each). The better agreement between TRBJ2-5 and the DNA end casts doubt on the J call. Germline V gene sequence: CDR1 SNHLY, CDR2 FYNNEI. This CDR3 region has 14 residues. The CDR3 here is CASSEVRGQTTQYF. CDR3 coding DNA: TGTGCCAGCAGTGAAGTGCGGGGACAAACGACCCAGTACTTC.

Regarding this clonotype: A read error likely explains this, since a far larger clone differs by one base. V is TRBV6-4 and J is TRBJ2-3; 7 bases match TRBD1. The CDR3 has 17 residues. Germline trimming cut 6 bases from V and 1 base from J; bases unmatched to any gene: 13. Per germline, CDR1 MRHNA and CDR2 SNTAGT. The CDR3 region is CASRPGPRTGRTDTQYF. CDR3 nucleotides: TGTGCCAGCAGACCAGGCCCAAGGACAGGACGCACAGATACGCAGTATTTT.